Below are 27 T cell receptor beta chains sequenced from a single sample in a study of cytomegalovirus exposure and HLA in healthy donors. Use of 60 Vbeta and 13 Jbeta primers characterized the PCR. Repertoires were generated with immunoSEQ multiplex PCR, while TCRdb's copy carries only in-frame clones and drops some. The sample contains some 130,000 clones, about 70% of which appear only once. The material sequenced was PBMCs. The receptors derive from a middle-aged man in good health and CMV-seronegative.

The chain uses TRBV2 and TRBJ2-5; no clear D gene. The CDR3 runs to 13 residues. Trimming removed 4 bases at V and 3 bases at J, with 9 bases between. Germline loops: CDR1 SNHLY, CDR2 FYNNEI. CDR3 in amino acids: CASSAGLEETQYF. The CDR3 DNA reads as TGTGCCAGCAGTGCCGGCCTAGAAGAGACCCAGTACTTC.

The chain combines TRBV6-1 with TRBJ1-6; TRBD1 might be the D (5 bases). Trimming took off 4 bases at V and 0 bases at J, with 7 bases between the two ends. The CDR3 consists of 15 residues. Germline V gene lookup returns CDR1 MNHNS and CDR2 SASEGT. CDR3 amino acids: CASSGQSSYNSPLHF. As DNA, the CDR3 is TGTGCCAGCAGTGGACAGAGCTCCTATAATTCACCCCTCCACTTT.

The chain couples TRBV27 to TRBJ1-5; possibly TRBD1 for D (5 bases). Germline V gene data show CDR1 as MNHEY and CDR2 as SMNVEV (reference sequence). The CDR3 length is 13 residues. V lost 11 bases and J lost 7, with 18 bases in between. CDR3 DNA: TGTGCCTCCCGCGGGGGGGGAGGGCAGCCCCAGCATTTT. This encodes CASRGGGGQPQHF.

CDR3 loop: CASSQDRALEKLFF. For the CDR3, the DNA is TGTGCCAGCAGTCAGGACAGGGCTCTTGAAAAACTGTTTTTT. This chain links TRBV2 with TRBJ1-4; 8 bases fit TRBD1. CDR1 is SNHLY and CDR2 is FYNNEI in the germline V gene. Trimming cost V 5 bases and J 7 bases; bases outside gene matches: 6. There are 14 residues in the CDR3.

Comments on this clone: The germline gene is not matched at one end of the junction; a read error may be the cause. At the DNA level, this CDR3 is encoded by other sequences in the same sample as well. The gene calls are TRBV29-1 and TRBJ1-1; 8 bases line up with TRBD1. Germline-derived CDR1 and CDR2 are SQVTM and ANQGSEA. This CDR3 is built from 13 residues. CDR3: CSVDRQGNTEAFF. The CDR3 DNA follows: TGCAGCGTTGACCGACAGGGGAACACTGAGGCTTTCTTT. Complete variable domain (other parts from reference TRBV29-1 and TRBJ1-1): SAVISQKPSRDICQRGTSLTIQCQVDSQVTMMFWYRQQPGQSLTLIATANQGSEATYESGFVIDKFPISRPNLTFSTLTVSNMSPEDSSIYLCSVDRQGNTEAFFGQGTRLTVV.

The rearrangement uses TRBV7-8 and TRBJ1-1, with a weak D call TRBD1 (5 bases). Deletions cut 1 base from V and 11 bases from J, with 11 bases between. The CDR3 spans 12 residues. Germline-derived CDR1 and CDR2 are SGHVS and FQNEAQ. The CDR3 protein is CASSLDAGLAFF. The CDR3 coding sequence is TGTGCCAGCAGCTTAGATGCAGGGCTCGCTTTCTTT.

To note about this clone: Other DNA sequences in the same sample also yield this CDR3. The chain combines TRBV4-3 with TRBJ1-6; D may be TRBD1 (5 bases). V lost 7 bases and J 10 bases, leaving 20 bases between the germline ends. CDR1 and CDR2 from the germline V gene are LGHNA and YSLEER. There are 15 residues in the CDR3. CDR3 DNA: TGCGCCAGCACCTTAGGGCAGGGAGGCGCGTCACCCCTCCACTTT. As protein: CASTLGQGGASPLHF.

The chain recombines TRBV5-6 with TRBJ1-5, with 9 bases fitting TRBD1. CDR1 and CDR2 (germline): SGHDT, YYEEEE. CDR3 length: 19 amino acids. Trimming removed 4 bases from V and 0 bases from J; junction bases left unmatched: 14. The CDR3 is CASSTTSGTGTNSNQPQHF. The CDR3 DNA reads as TGTGCCAGCAGCACCACTTCCGGGACAGGGACGAATAGCAATCAGCCCCAGCATTTT.

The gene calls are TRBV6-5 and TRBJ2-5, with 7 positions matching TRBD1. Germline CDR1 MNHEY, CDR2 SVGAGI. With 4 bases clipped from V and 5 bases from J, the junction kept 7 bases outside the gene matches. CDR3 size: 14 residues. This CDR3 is CASSFFTGDETQYF. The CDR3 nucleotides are TGTGCCAGCAGTTTTTTTACAGGGGACGAGACCCAGTACTTC.

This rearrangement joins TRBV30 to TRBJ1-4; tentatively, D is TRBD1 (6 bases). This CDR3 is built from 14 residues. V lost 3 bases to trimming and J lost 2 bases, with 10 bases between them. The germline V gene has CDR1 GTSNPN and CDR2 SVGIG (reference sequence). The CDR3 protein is CAWRDSATNEKLFF. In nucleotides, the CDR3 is TGTGCCTGGAGGGACAGCGCTACTAATGAAAAACTGTTTTTT.

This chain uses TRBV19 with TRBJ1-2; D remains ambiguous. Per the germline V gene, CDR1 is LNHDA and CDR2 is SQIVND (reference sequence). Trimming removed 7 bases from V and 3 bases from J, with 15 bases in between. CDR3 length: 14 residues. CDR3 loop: CASTNAQSYYGYTF. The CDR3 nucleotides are TGTGCCAGTACAAACGCACAGTCTTACTATGGCTACACCTTC.

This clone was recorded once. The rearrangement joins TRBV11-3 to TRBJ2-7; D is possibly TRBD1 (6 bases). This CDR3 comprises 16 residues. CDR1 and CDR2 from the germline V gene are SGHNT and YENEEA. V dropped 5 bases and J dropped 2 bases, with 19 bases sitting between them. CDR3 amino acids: CASSPETGPRPYEQYF. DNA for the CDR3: TGTGCCAGCAGCCCAGAGACAGGACCAAGACCCTACGAGCAGTACTTC.

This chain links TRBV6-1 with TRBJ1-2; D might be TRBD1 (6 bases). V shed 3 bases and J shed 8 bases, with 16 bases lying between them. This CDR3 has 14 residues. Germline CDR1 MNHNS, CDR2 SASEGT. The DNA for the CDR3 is TGTGCCAGCAGTGATTGGGGGGGGGCTGGAGGCTACACCTTC. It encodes CASSDWGGAGGYTF.

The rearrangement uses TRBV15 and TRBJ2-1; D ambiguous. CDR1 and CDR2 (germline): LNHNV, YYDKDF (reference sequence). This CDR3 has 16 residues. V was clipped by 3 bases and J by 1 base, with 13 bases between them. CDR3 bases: TGTGCCACCAGCAGGTCGCGCGGAGCTTCCTACAATGAGCAGTTCTTC. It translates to CATSRSRGASYNEQFF.

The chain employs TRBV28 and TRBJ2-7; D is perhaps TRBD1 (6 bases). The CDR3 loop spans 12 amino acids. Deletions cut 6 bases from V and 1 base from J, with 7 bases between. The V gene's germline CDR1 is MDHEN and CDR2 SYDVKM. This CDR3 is CASRQGSYEQYF. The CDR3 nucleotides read TGTGCCAGCAGGCAGGGGTCCTACGAGCAGTACTTC.

In DNA, the CDR3 is TGTGCCAGCAGTTACTCGCAGGGGGACTATGGCTACACCTTC. Protein sequence: CASSYSQGDYGYTF. This chain links TRBV6-5 with TRBJ1-2; 7 nucleotides line up with TRBD1. The V and J ends lost 0 bases and 3 bases, in that order; junction bases with no gene match: 1. CDR3 length equals 14 residues. Germline-derived CDR1 and CDR2 are MNHEY and SVGAGI.

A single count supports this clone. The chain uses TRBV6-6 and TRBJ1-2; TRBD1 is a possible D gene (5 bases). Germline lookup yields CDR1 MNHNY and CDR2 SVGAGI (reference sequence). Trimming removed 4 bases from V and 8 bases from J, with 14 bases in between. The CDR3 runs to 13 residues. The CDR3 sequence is CASSSPPGYGYTF. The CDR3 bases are TGTGCCAGCAGTTCCCCGCCAGGGTACGGCTACACCTTC.

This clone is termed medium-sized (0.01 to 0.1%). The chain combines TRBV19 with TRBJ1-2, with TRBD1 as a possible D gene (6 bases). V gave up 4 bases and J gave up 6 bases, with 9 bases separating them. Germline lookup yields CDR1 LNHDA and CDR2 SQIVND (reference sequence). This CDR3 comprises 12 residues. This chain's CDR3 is CASSKGVNGYTF. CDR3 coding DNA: TGTGCCAGTAGTAAGGGGGTAAATGGCTACACCTTC.

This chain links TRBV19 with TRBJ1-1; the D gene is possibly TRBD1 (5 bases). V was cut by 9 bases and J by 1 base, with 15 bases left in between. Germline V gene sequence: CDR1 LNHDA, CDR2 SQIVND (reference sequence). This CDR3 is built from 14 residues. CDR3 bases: TGTGCCAGCCGCGGGGGTTCATCGAACACTGAAGCTTTCTTT. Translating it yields CASRGGSSNTEAFF.

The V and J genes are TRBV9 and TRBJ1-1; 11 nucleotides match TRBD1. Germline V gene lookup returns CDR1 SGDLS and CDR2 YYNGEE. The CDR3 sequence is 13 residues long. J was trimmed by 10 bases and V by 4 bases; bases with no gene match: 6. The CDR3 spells CASSTGQGATAFF. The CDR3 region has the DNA TGTGCCAGCAGCACCGGACAGGGGGCAACAGCTTTCTTT.

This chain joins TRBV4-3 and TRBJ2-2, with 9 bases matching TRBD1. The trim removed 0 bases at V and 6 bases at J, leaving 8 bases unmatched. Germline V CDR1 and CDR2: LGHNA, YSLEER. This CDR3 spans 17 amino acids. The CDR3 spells CASSQEQGAFSPGELFF. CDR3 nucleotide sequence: TGCGCCAGCAGCCAAGAACAGGGGGCGTTCAGTCCCGGGGAGCTGTTTTTT.

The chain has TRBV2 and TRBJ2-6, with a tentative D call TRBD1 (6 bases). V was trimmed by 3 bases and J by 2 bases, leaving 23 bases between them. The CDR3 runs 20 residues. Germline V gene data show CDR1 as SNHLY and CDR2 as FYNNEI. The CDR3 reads CASSEAWGRGASTGANVLTF. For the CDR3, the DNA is TGTGCCAGCAGTGAGGCGTGGGGCAGGGGCGCCTCCACTGGGGCCAACGTCCTGACTTTC.

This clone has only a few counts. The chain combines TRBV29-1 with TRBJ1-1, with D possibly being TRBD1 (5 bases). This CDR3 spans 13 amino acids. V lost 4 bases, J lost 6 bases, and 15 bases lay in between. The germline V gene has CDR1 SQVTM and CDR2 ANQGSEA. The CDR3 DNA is TGCAGCGTTGGAGGCCAGGGTGGGGCTGAAGCTTTCTTT. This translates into CSVGGQGGAEAFF.

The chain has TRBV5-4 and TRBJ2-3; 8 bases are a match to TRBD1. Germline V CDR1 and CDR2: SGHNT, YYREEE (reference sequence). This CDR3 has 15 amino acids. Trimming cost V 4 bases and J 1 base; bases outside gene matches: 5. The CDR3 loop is CASSLPGQGTDTQYF. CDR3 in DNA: TGTGCCAGCAGCCTCCCGGGACAGGGCACAGATACGCAGTATTTT.

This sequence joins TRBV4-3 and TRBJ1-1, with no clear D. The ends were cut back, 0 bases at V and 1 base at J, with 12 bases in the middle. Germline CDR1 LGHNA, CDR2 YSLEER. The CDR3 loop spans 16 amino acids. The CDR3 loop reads CASSQDSPEKNTEAFF. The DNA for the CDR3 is TGCGCCAGCAGCCAAGATAGTCCCGAGAAGAACACTGAAGCTTTCTTT.

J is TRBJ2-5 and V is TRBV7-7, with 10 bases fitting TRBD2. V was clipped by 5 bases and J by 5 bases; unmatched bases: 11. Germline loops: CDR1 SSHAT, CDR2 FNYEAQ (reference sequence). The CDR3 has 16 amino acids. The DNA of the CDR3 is TGTGCCAGCAGCCCCGGGACTAGCGAGAGTTCGGAGACCCAGTACTTC. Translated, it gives CASSPGTSESSETQYF.

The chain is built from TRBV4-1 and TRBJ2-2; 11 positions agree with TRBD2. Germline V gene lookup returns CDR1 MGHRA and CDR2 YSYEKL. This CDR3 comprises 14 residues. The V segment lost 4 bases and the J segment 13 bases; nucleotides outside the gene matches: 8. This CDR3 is CASSPLAGVGALFF. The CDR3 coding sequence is TGCGCCAGCAGCCCACTAGCGGGAGTAGGTGCGCTGTTTTTT.